This TCR beta chain comes out of a study of sequential checkpoint blockade in melanoma. For the study at large: First-line arms were nivolumab then ipilimumab, or the reverse, randomized 1:1. Each arm's sequence ended with maintenance nivolumab.

Measured with immunoSEQ multiplex PCR; TCRdb has only the in-frame clones, and not every one. The sample carries 6,800 or so clones, around 78% recorded once. Germline assignment: CDR1 KGHSH and CDR2 LQKENI. There are 13 residues in the CDR3. The V gene end was trimmed by 5 bases and the J gene end by 4 bases; junction bases not matched to a gene: 3. Treatment specified: randomized to nivolumab then ipilimumab (arm A) or the reverse (arm B). None of the patients previously received DNA-damaging chemotherapy. PBMC sorting kept live CD3+CD8+ cells without CD19 or CD56. In its sample, this clone was seen once.

The clonotype originates from a human donor with melanoma. The chain joins TRBV18 to TRBJ2-7; 9 bases are a match to TRBD2. Sequencing used CD8+ T cells sorted from blood (inferred from file names), obtained from a patient given nivolumab and ipilimumab in sequence. The CDR3 bases are TGTGCCAGCTCAACCGGACTAGCGTACGAGCAGTACTTC. Its protein product is CASSTGLAYEQYF.